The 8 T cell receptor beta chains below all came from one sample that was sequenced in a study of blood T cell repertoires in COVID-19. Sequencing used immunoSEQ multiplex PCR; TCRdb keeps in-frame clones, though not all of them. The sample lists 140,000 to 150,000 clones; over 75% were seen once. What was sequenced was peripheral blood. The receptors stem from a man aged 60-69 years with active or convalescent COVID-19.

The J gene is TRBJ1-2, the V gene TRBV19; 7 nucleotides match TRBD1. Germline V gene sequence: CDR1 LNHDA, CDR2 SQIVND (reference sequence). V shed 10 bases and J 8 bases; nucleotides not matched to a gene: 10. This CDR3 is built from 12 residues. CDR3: CATTTGLLGYTF. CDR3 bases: TGTGCCACCACGACAGGGTTGTTGGGCTACACCTTC.

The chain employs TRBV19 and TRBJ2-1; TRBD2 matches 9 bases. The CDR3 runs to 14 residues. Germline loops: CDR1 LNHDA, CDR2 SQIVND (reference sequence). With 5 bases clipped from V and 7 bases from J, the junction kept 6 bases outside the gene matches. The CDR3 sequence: CASSGGTSTNEQFF. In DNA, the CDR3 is TGTGCCAGTAGTGGGGGGACTAGCACAAATGAGCAGTTCTTC.

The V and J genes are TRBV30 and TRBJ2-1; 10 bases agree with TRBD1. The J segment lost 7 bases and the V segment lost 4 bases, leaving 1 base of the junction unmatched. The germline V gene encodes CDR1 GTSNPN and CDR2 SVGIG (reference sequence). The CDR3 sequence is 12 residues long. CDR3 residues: CAWMGQGNEQFF. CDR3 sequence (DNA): TGTGCCTGGATGGGACAGGGGAATGAGCAGTTCTTC.

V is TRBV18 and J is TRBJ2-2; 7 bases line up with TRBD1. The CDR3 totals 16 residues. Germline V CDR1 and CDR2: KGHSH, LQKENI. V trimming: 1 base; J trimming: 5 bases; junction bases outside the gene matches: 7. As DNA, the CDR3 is TGTGCCAGCTCACCACGTCGAGGGGGCAGGACCGGGGAGCTGTTTTTT. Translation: CASSPRRGGRTGELFF.

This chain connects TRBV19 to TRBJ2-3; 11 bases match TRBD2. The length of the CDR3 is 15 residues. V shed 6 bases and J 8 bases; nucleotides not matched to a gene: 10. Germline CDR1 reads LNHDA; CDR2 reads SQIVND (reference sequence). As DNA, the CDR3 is TGTGCCAGTAGCCTTACCGGGACTAGCGGCGTTACGCAGTATTTT. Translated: CASSLTGTSGVTQYF. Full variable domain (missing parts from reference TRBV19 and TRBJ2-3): DGGITQSPKYLFRKEGQNVTLSCEQNLNHDAMYWYRQDPGQGLRLIYYSQIVNDFQKGDIAEGYSVSREKKESFPLTVTSAQKNPTAFYLCASSLTGTSGVTQYFGPGTRLTVL.

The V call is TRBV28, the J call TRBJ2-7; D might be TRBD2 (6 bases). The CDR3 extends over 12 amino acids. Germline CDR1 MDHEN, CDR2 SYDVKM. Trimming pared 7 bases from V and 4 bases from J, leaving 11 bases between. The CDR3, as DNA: TGTGCCAGCACCGGGGGACTGTACGAGCAGTACTTC. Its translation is CASTGGLYEQYF.

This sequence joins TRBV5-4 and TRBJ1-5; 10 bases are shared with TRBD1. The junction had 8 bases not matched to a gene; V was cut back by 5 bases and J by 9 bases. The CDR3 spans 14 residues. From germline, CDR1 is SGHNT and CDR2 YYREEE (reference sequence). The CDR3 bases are TGTGCCAGCAGTTTTGGGACAGGGGATTCGCCCCAGCATTTT. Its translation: CASSFGTGDSPQHF.

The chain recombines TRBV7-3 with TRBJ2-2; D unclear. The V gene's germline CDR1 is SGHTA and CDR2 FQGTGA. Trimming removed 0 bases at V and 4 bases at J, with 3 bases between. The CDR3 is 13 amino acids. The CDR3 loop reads CASSLTATGELFF. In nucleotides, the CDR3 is TGTGCCAGCAGCTTAACGGCCACCGGGGAGCTGTTTTTT.